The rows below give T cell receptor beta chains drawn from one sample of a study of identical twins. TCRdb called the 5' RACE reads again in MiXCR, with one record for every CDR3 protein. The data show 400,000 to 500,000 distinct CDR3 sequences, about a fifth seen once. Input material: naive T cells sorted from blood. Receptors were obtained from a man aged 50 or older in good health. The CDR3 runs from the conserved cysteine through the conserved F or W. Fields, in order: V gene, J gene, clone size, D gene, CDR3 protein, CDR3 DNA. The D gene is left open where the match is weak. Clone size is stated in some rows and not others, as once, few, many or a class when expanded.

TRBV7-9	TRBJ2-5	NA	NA	CASSPAEETQYF	TGTGCCAGCAGCCCCGCTGAGGAGACCCAGTACTTC
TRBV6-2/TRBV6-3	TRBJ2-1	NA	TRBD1	CASRPDRGEQFF	TGTGCCAGCAGACCCGACAGGGGTGAGCAGTTCTTC
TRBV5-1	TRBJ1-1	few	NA	CASSLDLPGSTEAFF	TGCGCCAGCAGCTTGGATCTTCCCGGCAGCACTGAAGCTTTCTTT
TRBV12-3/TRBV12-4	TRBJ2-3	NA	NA	CASSLSGGRGDTQYF	TGTGCCAGCAGTTTAAGCGGGGGCAGGGGGGATACGCAGTATTTT
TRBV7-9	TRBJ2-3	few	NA	CASSLVPGMGDTQYF	TGTGCCAGCAGCTTAGTGCCCGGGATGGGAGATACGCAGTATTTT
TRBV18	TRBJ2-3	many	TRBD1	CASSITGTETSSRLTDTQYF	TGTGCCAGCTCAATTACCGGGACAGAGACCTCAAGCAGGCTTACAGATACGCAGTATTTT
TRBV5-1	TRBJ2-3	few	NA	CASSSRWGTDTQYF	TGCGCCAGCAGCTCCCGTTGGGGGACAGATACGCAGTATTTT
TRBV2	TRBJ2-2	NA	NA	CASRLGAQTGELFF	TGTGCCAGCAGGCTTGGGGCCCAAACCGGGGAGCTGTTTTTT
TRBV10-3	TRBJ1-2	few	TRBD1	CAISPGGQGFLYTF	TGTGCCATCAGTCCGGGGGGACAGGGGTTCCTCTACACCTTC
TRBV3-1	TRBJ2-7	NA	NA	CASSQVQREQYF	TGTGCCAGCAGCCAAGTGCAGAGAGAGCAGTACTTC
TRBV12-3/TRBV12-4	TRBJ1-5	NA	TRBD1	CASSLGAGGLDQPQHF	TGTGCCAGCAGTTTAGGCGCAGGGGGATTGGATCAGCCCCAGCATTTT
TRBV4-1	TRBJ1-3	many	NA	CASSQEVTGPGNTIYF	TGCGCCAGCAGCCAAGAAGTGACAGGACCTGGAAACACCATATATTTT
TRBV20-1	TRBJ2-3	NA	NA	CSARGLTAPSTDTQYF	TGCAGTGCTAGGGGCCTGACTGCGCCTAGCACAGATACGCAGTATTTT
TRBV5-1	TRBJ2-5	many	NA	CASSSSVQETQYF	TGTGCCAGCAGTTCAAGCGTCCAAGAGACCCAGTACTTC
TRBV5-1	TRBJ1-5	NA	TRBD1	CASSLGQDNQPQHF	TGTGCCAGCAGCCTGGGACAGGACAATCAGCCCCAGCATTTT
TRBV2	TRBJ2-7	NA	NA	CASSVQGVLYEQYF	TGTGCCAGCAGTGTGCAAGGGGTTCTCTACGAGCAGTACTTC
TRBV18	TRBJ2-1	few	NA	CASSPVPRYNEQFF	TGTGCCAGCTCACCAGTACCTAGATACAATGAGCAGTTCTTC
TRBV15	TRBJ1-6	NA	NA	CATSRDWTAMNSPLHF	TGTGCCACCAGCAGAGATTGGACAGCGATGAATTCACCCCTCCACTTT
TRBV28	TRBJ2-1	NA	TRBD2	CASSFRGSTYNEQFF	TGTGCCAGCAGTTTCCGCGGGAGTACCTACAATGAGCAGTTCTTC
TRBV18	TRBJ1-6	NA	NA	CASSPREDSPLHF	TGTGCCAGCTCACCACGGGAAGATTCACCCCTCCACTTT
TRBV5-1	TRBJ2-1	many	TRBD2	CASSLTASGTSYNEQFF	TGCGCCAGCAGCTTGACGGCTAGCGGGACATCTTACAATGAGCAGTTCTTC
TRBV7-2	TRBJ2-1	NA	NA	CASSFDFGEQFF	TGTGCCAGCAGCTTCGATTTTGGGGAGCAGTTCTTC
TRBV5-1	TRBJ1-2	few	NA	CASSFTLSYGYTF	TGCGCCAGCAGCTTTACACTAAGCTATGGCTACACCTTC
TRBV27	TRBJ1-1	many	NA	CASSSYRVTEAFF	TGTGCCAGCAGTTCCTACAGGGTTACTGAAGCTTTCTTT
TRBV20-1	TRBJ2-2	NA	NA	CSARNPFGGELFF	TGCAGTGCTAGGAACCCCTTCGGCGGGGAGCTGTTTTTT
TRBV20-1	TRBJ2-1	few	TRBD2	CSARDGRGGPNEQFF	TGCAGTGCTAGAGATGGGCGGGGGGGCCCCAATGAGCAGTTCTTC
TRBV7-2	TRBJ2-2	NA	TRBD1	CASSQQIGGVNTGELFF	TGTGCCAGCAGCCAGCAAATAGGGGGCGTGAACACCGGGGAGCTGTTTTTT
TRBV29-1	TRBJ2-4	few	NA	CSVVDSLAKNIQYF	TGCAGCGTTGTAGACTCATTAGCCAAAAACATTCAGTACTTC
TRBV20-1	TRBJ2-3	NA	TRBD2	CSAITTFGLAGGPRDTQYF	TGCAGTGCGATAACTACCTTTGGACTAGCGGGAGGGCCCAGAGATACGCAGTATTTT
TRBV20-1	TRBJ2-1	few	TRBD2	CSARDPFSGNTYNEQFF	TGCAGTGCTAGAGATCCTTTTAGCGGGAATACCTACAATGAGCAGTTCTTC
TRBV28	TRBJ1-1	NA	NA	CASSLMRGDTEAFF	TGTGCCAGCAGTTTAATGAGGGGGGACACTGAAGCTTTCTTT
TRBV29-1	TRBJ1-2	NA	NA	CSVAGNGYTF	TGCAGCGTTGCTGGGAACGGCTACACCTTC
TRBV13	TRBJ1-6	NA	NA	CASSLDRGRNNSPLHF	TGTGCCAGCAGCTTAGATCGGGGCAGAAATAATTCACCCCTCCACTTT
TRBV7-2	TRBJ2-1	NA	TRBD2	CASSVTSDPYNEQFF	TGTGCCAGCAGCGTAACTAGCGATCCCTACAATGAGCAGTTCTTC
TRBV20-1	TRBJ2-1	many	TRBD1	CSAPARGRINEQFF	TGCAGTGCACCCGCGAGGGGGCGGATTAATGAGCAGTTCTTC
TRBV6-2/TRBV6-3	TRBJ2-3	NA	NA	CASSPTQRTDTQYF	TGTGCCAGCAGTCCGACCCAAAGGACAGATACGCAGTATTTT
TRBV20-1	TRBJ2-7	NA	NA	CSARRDTYEQYF	TGCAGTGCGAGGAGGGACACCTACGAGCAGTACTTC
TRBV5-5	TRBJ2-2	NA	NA	CASSLRHSNTGELFF	TGTGCCAGCAGCTTGAGGCATTCGAACACCGGGGAGCTGTTTTTT
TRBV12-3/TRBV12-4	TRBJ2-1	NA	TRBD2	CASRGLAGVGYNEQFF	TGTGCCAGCAGGGGACTAGCGGGAGTTGGCTACAATGAGCAGTTCTTC
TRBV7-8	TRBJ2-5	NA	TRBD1	CASSLDRQAGTGGF	TGTGCCAGCAGCTTAGATCGGCAGGCCGGGACAGGGGGTTTC
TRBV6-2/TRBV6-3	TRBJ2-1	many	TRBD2	CASSYSLAAYNEQFF	TGTGCCAGCAGTTACTCGCTAGCGGCCTACAATGAGCAGTTCTTC
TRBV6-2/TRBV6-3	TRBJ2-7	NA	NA	CASKSRISEQYF	TGTGCCAGCAAAAGTCGGATTTCCGAGCAGTACTTC
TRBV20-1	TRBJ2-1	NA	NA	CSAEKPTGTPDNEQFF	TGCAGTGCCGAAAAGCCGACCGGGACACCGGACAATGAGCAGTTCTTC
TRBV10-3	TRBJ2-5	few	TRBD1	CAIGTGQETQYF	TGTGCCATAGGGACAGGCCAAGAGACCCAGTACTTC
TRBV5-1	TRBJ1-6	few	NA	CASSLDVNSPLHF	TGCGCCAGCAGCTTGGATGTTAATTCACCCCTCCACTTT
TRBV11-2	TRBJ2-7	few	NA	CASSIRWSGRKRDEQYF	TGTGCCAGCAGCATTCGGTGGTCGGGACGAAAGAGGGACGAGCAGTACTTC
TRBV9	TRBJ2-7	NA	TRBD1	CASSVDQGAPPLEQYF	TGTGCCAGCAGCGTAGATCAGGGGGCCCCCCCTCTCGAGCAGTACTTC
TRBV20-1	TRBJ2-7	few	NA	CSARDWEYEQYF	TGCAGTGCTAGAGATTGGGAGTACGAGCAGTACTTC
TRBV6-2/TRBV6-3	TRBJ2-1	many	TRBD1	CASTSGTGANNEQFF	TGTGCCAGCACCTCCGGGACAGGCGCGAACAATGAGCAGTTCTTC
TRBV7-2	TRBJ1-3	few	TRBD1	CASRMGQGKSGNTIYF	TGTGCCAGCAGAATGGGACAGGGGAAGTCTGGAAACACCATATATTTT
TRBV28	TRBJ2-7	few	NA	CASLGPLAGNEQYF	TGTGCCAGCCTCGGGCCTCTTGCAGGGAACGAGCAGTACTTC
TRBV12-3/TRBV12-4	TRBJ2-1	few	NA	CASSLSVEQFF	TGTGCCAGCAGTCTTAGCGTGGAGCAGTTCTTC
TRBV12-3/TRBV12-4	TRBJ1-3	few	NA	CASSLPRQAESSGNTIYF	TGTGCCAGCAGTTTACCGAGACAGGCCGAGAGCTCTGGAAACACCATATATTTT